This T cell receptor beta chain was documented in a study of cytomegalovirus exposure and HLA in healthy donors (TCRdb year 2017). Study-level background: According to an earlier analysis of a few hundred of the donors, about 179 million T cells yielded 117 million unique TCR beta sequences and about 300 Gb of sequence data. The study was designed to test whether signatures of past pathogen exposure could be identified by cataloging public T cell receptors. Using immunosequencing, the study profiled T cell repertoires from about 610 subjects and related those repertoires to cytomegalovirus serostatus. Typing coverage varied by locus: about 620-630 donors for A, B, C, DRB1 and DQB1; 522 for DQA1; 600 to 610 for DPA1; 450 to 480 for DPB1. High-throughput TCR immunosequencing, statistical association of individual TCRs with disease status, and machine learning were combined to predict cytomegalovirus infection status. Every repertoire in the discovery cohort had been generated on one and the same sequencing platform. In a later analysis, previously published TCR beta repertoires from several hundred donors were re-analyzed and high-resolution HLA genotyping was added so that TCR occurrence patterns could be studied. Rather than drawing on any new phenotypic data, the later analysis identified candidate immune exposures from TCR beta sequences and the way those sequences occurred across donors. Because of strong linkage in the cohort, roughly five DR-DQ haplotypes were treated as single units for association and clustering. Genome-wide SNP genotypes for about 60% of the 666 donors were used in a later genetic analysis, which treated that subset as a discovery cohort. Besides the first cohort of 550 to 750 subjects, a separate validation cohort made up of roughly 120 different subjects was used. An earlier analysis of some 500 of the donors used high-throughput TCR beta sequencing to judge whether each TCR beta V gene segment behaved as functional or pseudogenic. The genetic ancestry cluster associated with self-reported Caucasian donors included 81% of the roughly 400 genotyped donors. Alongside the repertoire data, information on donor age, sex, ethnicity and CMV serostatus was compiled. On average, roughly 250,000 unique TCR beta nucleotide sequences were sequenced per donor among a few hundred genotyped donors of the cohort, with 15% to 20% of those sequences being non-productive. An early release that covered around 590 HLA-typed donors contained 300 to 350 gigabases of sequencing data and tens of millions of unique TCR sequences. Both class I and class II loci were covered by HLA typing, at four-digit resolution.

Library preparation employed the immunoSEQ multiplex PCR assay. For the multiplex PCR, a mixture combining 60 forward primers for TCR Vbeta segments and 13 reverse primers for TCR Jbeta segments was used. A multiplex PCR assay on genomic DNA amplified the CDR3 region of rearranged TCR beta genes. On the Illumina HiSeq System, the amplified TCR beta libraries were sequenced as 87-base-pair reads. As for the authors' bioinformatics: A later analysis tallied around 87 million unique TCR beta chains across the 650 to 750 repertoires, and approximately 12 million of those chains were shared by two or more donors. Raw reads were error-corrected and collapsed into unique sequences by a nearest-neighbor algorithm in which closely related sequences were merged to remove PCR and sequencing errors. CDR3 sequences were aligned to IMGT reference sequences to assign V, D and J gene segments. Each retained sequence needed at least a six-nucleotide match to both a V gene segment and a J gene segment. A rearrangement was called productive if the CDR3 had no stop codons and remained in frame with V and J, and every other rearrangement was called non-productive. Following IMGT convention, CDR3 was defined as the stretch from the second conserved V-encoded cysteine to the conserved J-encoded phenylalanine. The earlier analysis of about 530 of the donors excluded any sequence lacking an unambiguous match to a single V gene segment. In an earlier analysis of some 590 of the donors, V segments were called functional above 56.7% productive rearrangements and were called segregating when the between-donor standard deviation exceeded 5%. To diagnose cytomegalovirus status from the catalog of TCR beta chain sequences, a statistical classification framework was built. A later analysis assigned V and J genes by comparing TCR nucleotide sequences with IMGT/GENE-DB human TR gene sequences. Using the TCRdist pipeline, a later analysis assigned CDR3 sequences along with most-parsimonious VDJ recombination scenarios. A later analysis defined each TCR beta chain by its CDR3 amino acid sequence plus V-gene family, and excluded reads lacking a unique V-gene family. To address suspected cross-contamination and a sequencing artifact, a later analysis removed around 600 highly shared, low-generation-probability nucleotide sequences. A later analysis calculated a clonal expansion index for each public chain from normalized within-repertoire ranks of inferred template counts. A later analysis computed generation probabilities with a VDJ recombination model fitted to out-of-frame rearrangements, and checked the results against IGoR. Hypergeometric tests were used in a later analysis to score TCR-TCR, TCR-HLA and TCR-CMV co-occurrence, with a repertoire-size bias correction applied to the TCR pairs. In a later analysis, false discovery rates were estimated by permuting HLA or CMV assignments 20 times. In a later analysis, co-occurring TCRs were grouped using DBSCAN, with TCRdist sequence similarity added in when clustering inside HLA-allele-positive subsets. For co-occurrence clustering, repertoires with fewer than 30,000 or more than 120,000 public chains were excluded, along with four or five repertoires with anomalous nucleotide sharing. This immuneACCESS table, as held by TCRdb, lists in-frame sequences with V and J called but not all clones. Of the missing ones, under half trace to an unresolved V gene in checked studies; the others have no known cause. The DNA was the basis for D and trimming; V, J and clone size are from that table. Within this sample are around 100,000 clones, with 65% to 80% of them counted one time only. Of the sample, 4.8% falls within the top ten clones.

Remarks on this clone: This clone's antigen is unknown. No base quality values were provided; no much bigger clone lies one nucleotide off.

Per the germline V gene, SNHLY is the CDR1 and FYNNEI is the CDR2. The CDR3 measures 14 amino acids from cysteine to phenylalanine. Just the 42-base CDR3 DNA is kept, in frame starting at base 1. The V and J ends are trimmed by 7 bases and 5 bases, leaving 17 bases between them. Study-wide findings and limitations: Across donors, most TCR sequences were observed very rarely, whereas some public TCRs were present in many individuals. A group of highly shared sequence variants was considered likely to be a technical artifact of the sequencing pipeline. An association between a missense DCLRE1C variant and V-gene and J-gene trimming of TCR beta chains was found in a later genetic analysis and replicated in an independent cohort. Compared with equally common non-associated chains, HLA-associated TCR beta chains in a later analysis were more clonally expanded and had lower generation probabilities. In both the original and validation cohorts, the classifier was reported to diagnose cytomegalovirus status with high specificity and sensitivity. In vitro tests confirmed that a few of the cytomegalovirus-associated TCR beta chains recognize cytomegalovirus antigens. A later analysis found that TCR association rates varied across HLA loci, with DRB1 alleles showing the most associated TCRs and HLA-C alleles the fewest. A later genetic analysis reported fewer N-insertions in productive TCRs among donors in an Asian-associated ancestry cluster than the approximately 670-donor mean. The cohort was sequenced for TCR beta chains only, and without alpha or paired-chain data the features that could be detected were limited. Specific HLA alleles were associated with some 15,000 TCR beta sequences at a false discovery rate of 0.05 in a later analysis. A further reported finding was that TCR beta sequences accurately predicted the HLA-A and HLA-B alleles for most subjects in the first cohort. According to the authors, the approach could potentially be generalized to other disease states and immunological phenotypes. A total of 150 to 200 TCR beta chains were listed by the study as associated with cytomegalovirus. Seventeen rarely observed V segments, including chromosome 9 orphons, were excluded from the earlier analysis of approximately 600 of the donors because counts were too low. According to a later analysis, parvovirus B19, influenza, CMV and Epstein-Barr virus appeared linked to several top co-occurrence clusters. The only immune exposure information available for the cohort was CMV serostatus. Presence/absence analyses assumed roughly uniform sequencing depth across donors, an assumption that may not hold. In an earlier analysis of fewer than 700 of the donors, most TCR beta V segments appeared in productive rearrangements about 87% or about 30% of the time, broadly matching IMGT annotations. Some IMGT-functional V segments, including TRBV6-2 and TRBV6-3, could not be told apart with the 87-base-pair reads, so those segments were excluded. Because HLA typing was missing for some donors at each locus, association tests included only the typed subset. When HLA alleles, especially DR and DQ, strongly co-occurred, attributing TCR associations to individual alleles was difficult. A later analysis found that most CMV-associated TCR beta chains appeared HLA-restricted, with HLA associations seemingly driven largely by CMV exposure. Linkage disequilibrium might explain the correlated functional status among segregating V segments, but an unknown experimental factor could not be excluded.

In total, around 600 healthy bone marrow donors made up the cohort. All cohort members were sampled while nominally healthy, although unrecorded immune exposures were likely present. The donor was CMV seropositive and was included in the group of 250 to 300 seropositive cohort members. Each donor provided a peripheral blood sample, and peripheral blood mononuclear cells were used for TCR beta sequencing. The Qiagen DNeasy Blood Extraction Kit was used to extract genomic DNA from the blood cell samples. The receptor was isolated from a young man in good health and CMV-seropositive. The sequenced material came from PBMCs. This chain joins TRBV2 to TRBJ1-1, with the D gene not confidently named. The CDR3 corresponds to CASIRGEEVTEAFF. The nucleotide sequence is TGTGCCAGCATAAGAGGCGAGGAGGTGACTGAAGCTTTCTTT. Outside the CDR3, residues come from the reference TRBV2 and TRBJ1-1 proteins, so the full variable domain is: EPEVTQTPSHQVTQMGQEVILRCVPISNHLYFYWYRQILGQKVEFLVSFYNNEISEKSEIFDDQFSVERPDGSNFTLKIRSTKLEDSAMYFCASIRGEEVTEAFFGQGTRLTVV.